This T cell receptor (beta chain) was identified in a study of neoadjuvant nivolumab and ipilimumab in lung cancer. On the study more broadly: The combination arm added day-1 ipilimumab 1 mg/kg to nivolumab 3 mg/kg on days 1, 15, 29. Notes on the study in general: TCR receptors were sequenced in few samples. Resected-tumor TCR richness correlated positively with pretherapy blood richness. TCR richness and clonality were higher in tumors than adjacent uninvolved lung.

Measured with immunoSEQ multiplex PCR; TCRdb has only the in-frame clones, and not every one. The data hold roughly 19,000 clones, with about 77% observed a single time. A word on this clone: Its antigen is currently unknown.

The V gene lost 4 bases and the J gene lost 8 bases, with 11 bases spanning the gap. CDR1 is KGHSH and CDR2 is LQKENI in the germline V gene. The CDR3 is 13 amino acids. This chain links TRBV18 with TRBJ1-4; TRBD1 is a possible D gene (5 bases). Sequenced here: tumor tissue, sampled after neoadjuvant nivolumab, alone or with ipilimumab, at or shortly before surgery. The TCR sequence derives from an adult with non-small cell lung cancer. The CDR3, as DNA: TGTGCCAGCTCACGGGACTTAGGGGAAAAACTGTTTTTT. Translated, it gives CASSRDLGEKLFF. Variable domain in full (rest from reference TRBV18 and TRBJ1-4): NAGVMQNPRHLVRRRGQEARLRCSPMKGHSHVYWYRQLPEEGLKFMVYLQKENIIDESGMPKERFSAEFPKEGPSILRIQQVVRGDSAAYFCASSRDLGEKLFFGSGTQLSVL.